This TCR beta chain was recorded in a study of blood T cells in healthy people across ages. Overall study findings and caveats: Per million T cells, the diversity of TCR beta decreased roughly linearly as age advanced. Expanded clonotype shifts may have been confounded, as the donors had an unknown CMV status.

Points on this clonotype: Its target is not known.

There were healthy Caucasian individuals from Russia, aged roughly 6 to 95, serving as donors. Isolated per sample were at least 6.5 million PBMCs. This CDR3 spans 12 amino acids. CDR1 and CDR2 (germline): SGHTS, YDEGEE. V lost 7 bases to trimming and J lost 7 bases, with 15 bases between them. PCR was performed a second time for about 6 to 12 cycles using a sample-barcoded 5' primer and a J-beta primer mix. TCRdb called the 5' RACE reads again in MiXCR, with one record for every CDR3 protein. There are hundreds of thousands of distinct CDR3 sequences in the sample; 56% occur only once, and around 24% lies in the top ten.

The genes are TRBV5-8 and TRBJ2-7; tentatively, D is TRBD2 (6 bases). The sample consisted of blood. This clonotype was sampled from a man aged 35 to 55 in good health. The DNA of the CDR3 is TGTGCCAGCGATCGCGCTGGGGGGGAGCAGTACTTC. As protein: CASDRAGGEQYF.